The 26 T cell receptor beta chains below come from one sample, sequenced in a study of T cell responses to AZD1222 COVID-19 vaccine. Some clones are missing from TCRdb's copy, which holds only in-frame ones; the method was immunoSEQ multiplex PCR. The sample holds some 200,000 clones, 80% to 95% seen once. This sample comprised peripheral blood, obtained on day 0 of AZD1222 vaccination. Source of these receptors: an adult in good health.

This clone came up once. This chain joins TRBV5-1 and TRBJ2-1, with TRBD2 matching 12 bases. The germline CDR1 and CDR2 sequences are SGHRS and YFSETQ. The V segment lost 2 bases and the J segment 8 bases; nucleotides outside the gene matches: 8. CDR3 length: 16 amino acids. The CDR3 sequence is CASSLTGLAGSDEQFF. The DNA for the CDR3 is TGCGCCAGCAGCTTAACAGGACTAGCGGGAAGCGATGAGCAGTTCTTC.

J is TRBJ2-5 and V is TRBV9; TRBD1 matches at 8 bases. The ends lost 1 base at V and 5 bases at J; junction bases unmatched: 10. CDR1 is SGDLS, CDR2 YYNGEE, per germline. The CDR3 is 16 residues long. The CDR3 region is CASSVSTGGRGETQYF. Here the CDR3 DNA reads TGTGCCAGCAGCGTATCAACAGGGGGGCGTGGGGAGACCCAGTACTTC.

J is TRBJ2-2 and V is TRBV3-1 (or the pseudogene TRBV3-2), with D unresolved. The V gene lost 3 bases and the J gene lost 3 bases, with 8 bases spanning the gap. Per the germline V gene, CDR1 is LGHDT and CDR2 is YNNKEL (reference sequence). The CDR3 has 14 residues. CDR3 amino acids: CASSHMADTGELFF. The CDR3 nucleotides read TGTGCCAGCAGCCACATGGCAGACACCGGGGAGCTGTTTTTT.

V usage is TRBV6-5 and J usage is TRBJ1-5, with 7 bases lining up with TRBD1. This CDR3 comprises 14 residues. V gave up 5 bases and J gave up 6 bases; unmatched junction bases: 7. The germline CDR1 and CDR2 sequences are MNHEY and SVGAGI. The chain's CDR3 is CASSPRQGGQPQHF. The CDR3 DNA follows: TGTGCCAGCAGTCCAAGACAGGGAGGTCAGCCCCAGCATTTT.

The chain uses TRBV19 and TRBJ2-3, with D maybe TRBD1 (5 bases). The germline CDR1 and CDR2 sequences are LNHDA and SQIVND (reference sequence). V was cut by 5 bases and J by 0 bases, with 9 bases left in between. The CDR3 extends over 14 amino acids. The CDR3 bases are TGTGCCAGTAGTTACAGGCGAAGCACAGATACGCAGTATTTT. It translates to CASSYRRSTDTQYF.

V is TRBV3-1 (or the pseudogene TRBV3-2) and J is TRBJ2-7; D may match TRBD1 or TRBD2 (6 bases each). CDR1 is LGHDT, CDR2 YNNKEL, per germline (reference sequence). The CDR3 extends over 12 amino acids. V was shortened by 7 bases and J by 6 bases, with 13 bases between the two germline ends. The CDR3 loop is CASTLEGGEQYF. CDR3 nucleotide sequence: TGTGCCAGCACCTTAGAGGGGGGCGAGCAGTACTTC.

The V gene is TRBV5-4, the J gene TRBJ2-3, with TRBD1 identical over 10 bases. V was clipped by 9 bases and J by 3 bases; unmatched bases: 4. There are 13 residues in the CDR3. Germline V gene data show CDR1 as SGHNT and CDR2 as YYREEE (reference sequence). CDR3 DNA sequence: TGTGCCACCAGGACAGGGGGGACAGATACGCAGTATTTT. The encoded protein is CATRTGGTDTQYF.

This clone has only one observation. The chain couples TRBV15 to TRBJ1-1; TRBD1 might be the D (5 bases). Trimming took off 0 bases at V and 1 base at J, with 6 bases between the two ends. The CDR3 extends over 14 amino acids. Germline loops: CDR1 LNHNV, CDR2 YYDKDF (reference sequence). In DNA, the CDR3 is TGTGCCACCAGCAGAGAACAGGAGAACACTGAAGCTTTCTTT. Protein product: CATSREQENTEAFF. The full variable domain, in which reference TRBV15 and TRBJ1-1 provide the parts outside the CDR3, is DAMVIQNPRYQVTQFGKPVTLSCSQTLNHNVMYWYQQKSSQAPKLLFHYYDKDFNNEADTPDNFQSRRPNTSFCFLDIRSPGLGDTAMYLCATSREQENTEAFFGQGTRLTVV.

This chain joins TRBV18 and TRBJ1-3; a possible D gene is TRBD1 (5 bases). The CDR3 totals 15 residues. Between the trimmed V and J ends, which lost 6 bases and 0 bases, there was a span of 12 bases. CDR1 and CDR2 from the germline V gene are KGHSH and LQKENI. CDR3 in DNA: TGTGCCAGCTCCCTGGGGGATATCTCTGGAAACACCATATATTTT. Translating gives CASSLGDISGNTIYF.

The chain is built from TRBV6-5 and TRBJ2-6; no clear D gene. Trimming pared 6 bases from V and 0 bases from J, leaving 3 bases between. CDR1 is MNHEY, CDR2 SVGAGI, per germline. The CDR3 has 13 residues. The CDR3 region has the DNA TGTGCCAGCAGGGGCTCTGGGGCCAACGTCCTGACTTTC. Protein sequence: CASRGSGANVLTF.

The chain is built from TRBV12-5 and TRBJ1-5; D not certain. Trimming left V 2 bases short and J 5 bases short, with 13 bases between. The CDR3 has 15 residues. The germline CDR1 and CDR2 sequences are LGHNT and FRNRAP. This chain's CDR3 is CASGLQGSSDQPQHF. For the CDR3, the DNA is TGTGCTAGTGGTTTGCAAGGATCTTCCGATCAGCCCCAGCATTTT.

The CDR3 region has the DNA TGTGCCAGCAGCGAGATTACCGGGCCCCCCGCGGGGGGCTACACCTTC. Its protein is CASSEITGPPAGGYTF. The V gene is TRBV9, the J gene TRBJ1-2; D is undetermined. The V and J ends lost 3 bases and 8 bases respectively, with 23 bases between them. The CDR3 is made up of 16 amino acids. Germline V gene data show CDR1 as SGDLS and CDR2 as YYNGEE.

This rearrangement joins TRBV29-1 to TRBJ1-2, with D uncertain. This CDR3 is 10 amino acids long. Germline V lookup: CDR1 SQVTM, CDR2 ANQGSEA. Trimming cost V 6 bases and J 6 bases, with 8 bases left between them. In DNA, the CDR3 is TGCAGCGTGGCGGGGAATGGCTACACCTTC. Its translation is CSVAGNGYTF.

The gene calls are TRBV18 and TRBJ2-3; 7 bases line up with TRBD1. The CDR3 has 13 residues. With V trimmed by 3 bases and J by 8 bases, 5 bases remained unmatched. Germline V CDR1 and CDR2: KGHSH, LQKENI. The CDR3 here is CASSPTGEATQYF. In DNA, the CDR3 is TGTGCCAGCTCACCCACAGGGGAAGCTACGCAGTATTTT. Drawing the rest from reference TRBV18 and TRBJ2-3, the complete variable domain is NAGVMQNPRHLVRRRGQEARLRCSPMKGHSHVYWYRQLPEEGLKFMVYLQKENIIDESGMPKERFSAEFPKEGPSILRIQQVVRGDSAAYFCASSPTGEATQYFGPGTRLTVL.

The CDR3 region has the DNA TGTGCCAGCAGTTTATTTGGGACAGACCCTCCCCAGCATTTT. Translated: CASSLFGTDPPQHF. J is TRBJ1-5 and V is TRBV27, with 7 bases fitting TRBD1. J lost 10 bases, V lost 1 base, and 7 bases had no gene match. CDR3 length: 14 amino acids. CDR1 is MNHEY, CDR2 SMNVEV, per germline (reference sequence).

The gene calls are TRBV6-6 and TRBJ1-2, with 7 bases fitting TRBD1. V trimming: 7 bases; J trimming: 7 bases; junction bases outside the gene matches: 12. This CDR3 region has 14 residues. Germline V gene lookup returns CDR1 MNHNY and CDR2 SVGAGI (reference sequence). CDR3 DNA: TGTGCCAGCACCCAAACCGGGACAGATATTGGCTACACCTTC. Its translation is CASTQTGTDIGYTF.

V is TRBV19 and J is TRBJ1-5; a weak D match, TRBD1 (5 bases). V lost 2 bases and J lost 5, with 10 bases in between. Germline loops: CDR1 LNHDA, CDR2 SQIVND (reference sequence). This CDR3 spans 14 amino acids. The DNA for the CDR3 is TGTGCCAGTAGTATAATGACAGTCGATCAGCCCCAGCATTTT. Its protein is CASSIMTVDQPQHF.

This chain connects TRBV11-2 to TRBJ2-7, with 9 bases that match TRBD1. The CDR3 extends over 15 amino acids. CDR1 is SGHAT, CDR2 FQNNGV, per germline. With V trimmed by 4 bases and J by 5 bases, 9 bases remained unmatched. This CDR3 reads CASSSPSDRGDEQYF. Written as DNA, the CDR3 is TGTGCCAGCAGCTCCCCCTCGGACAGGGGCGACGAGCAGTACTTC.

The V and J genes are TRBV18 and TRBJ1-5; 11 bases fit TRBD1. The CDR3 spans 15 residues. Germline lookup yields CDR1 KGHSH and CDR2 LQKENI. The V segment lost 5 bases and the J segment 6 bases; nucleotides outside the gene matches: 6. Here the CDR3 DNA reads TGTGCCAGCTCAAGGACAGGGGGCCTTGGTCAGCCCCAGCATTTT. It specifies CASSRTGGLGQPQHF.

The rearrangement joins TRBV12-3 or TRBV12-4 to TRBJ2-7; weak D call: TRBD1 (6 bases). V was shortened by 7 bases and J by 3 bases, with 13 bases between the two germline ends. This CDR3 is 13 amino acids long. The CDR3 is CASTGQSFYEQYF. The CDR3 DNA reads as TGTGCCAGCACCGGACAGTCGTTCTACGAGCAGTACTTC.

This clone was recorded once. This chain connects TRBV14 to TRBJ1-2, with a tentative D call TRBD1 (5 bases). Trimming left V 3 bases short and J 7 bases short, with 18 bases between. The length of the CDR3 is 15 residues. Germline V gene sequence: CDR1 SGHDN, CDR2 FVKESK. CDR3 sequence reads: CASSQSGGGFAGYTF. The CDR3, as DNA: TGTGCCAGCAGCCAGTCGGGCGGGGGATTTGCTGGCTACACCTTC.

The V gene is TRBV6-5, the J gene TRBJ2-7, with D perhaps TRBD1 (5 bases). The germline gives CDR1 MNHEY, CDR2 SVGAGI. This CDR3 is built from 15 residues. Trimming took off 5 bases at V and 3 bases at J, with 17 bases between the two ends. The CDR3, as DNA: TGTGCCAGCAGTCCCCCCAGGGCTGGGGTCTACGAGCAGTACTTC. Translating it yields CASSPPRAGVYEQYF.

The rearrangement uses TRBV6-6 and TRBJ2-2, with 8 positions matching TRBD2. V shed 6 bases, J shed 1 base, and the junction held 19 bases outside the gene matches. CDR3 length: 20 amino acids. Germline CDR1 and CDR2: MNHNY and SVGAGI (reference sequence). The CDR3 loop is CASSRIGGFAGGENTGELFF. The CDR3 DNA reads as TGTGCCAGCAGCCGGATCGGTGGGTTTGCGGGGGGTGAGAACACCGGGGAGCTGTTTTTT.

This clone was recorded once. The V call is TRBV10-1, the J call TRBJ2-1, with 9 bases matching TRBD1. The CDR3 is 14 residues long. Looked up from germline, CDR1 is WNHNN and CDR2 is SYGVQD (reference sequence). The junction had 6 bases not matched to a gene; V was cut back by 5 bases and J by 7 bases. CDR3 nucleotides: TGCGCCAGCAGTCAACAGGGGGCTGGGAATGAGCAGTTCTTC. Translated, it gives CASSQQGAGNEQFF.

The chain carries TRBV11-2 and TRBJ1-1; D uncertain. With 4 bases removed from V and 4 bases from J, the gap between germline ends came to 16 bases. CDR3 length equals 15 residues. Germline V gene data show CDR1 as SGHAT and CDR2 as FQNNGV. The CDR3 nucleotides read TGTGCCAGCAGCTCTAAGTTATTGGTGGGCACTGAAGCTTTCTTT. Protein sequence: CASSSKLLVGTEAFF.

The rearrangement joins TRBV28 to TRBJ1-5; D gene ambiguous. The CDR3 has 12 residues. Per the germline V gene, CDR1 is MDHEN and CDR2 is SYDVKM. V lost 7 bases, J lost 4 bases, and 8 bases lay in between. The CDR3 sequence is CASIGGNQPQHF. The CDR3, as DNA: TGTGCCAGCATAGGAGGAAATCAGCCCCAGCATTTT.